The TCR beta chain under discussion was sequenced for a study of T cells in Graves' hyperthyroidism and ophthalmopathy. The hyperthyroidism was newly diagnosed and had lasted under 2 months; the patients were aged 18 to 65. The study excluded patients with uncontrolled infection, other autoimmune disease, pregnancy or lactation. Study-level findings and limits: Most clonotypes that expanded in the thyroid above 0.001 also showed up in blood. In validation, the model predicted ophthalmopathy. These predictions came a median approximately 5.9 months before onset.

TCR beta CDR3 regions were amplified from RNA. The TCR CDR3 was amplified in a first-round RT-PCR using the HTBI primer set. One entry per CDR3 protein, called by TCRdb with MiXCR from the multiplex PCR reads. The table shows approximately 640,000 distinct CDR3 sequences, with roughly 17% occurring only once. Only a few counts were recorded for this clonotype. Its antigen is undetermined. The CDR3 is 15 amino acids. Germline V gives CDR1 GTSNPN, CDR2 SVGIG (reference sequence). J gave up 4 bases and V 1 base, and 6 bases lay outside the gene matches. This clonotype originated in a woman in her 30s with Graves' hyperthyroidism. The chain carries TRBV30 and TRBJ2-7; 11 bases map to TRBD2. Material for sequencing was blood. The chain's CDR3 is CAWSGSLAGGYEQYF. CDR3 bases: TGTGCCTGGAGTGGTTCGTTAGCGGGAGGGTACGAGCAGTACTTC.